Below are 22 T cell receptor beta chains sequenced from a single sample in a study of cytomegalovirus exposure and HLA in healthy donors (dated by TCRdb to about 2017). The method was the immunoSEQ multiplex PCR assay. The multiplex PCR relied on a mix of 60 forward primers for TCR Vbeta segments and 13 reverse primers for TCR Jbeta segments. TCRdb holds this immuneACCESS table with in-frame rearrangements only. Some clones are missing; in checked studies, unresolved V genes explain under half, and the rest has no known cause. This sample gives roughly 73,000 clones in total; 75% to 85% of them show up just once. 3% to 3.5% of the sample is held by the ten biggest clonotypes. Material: PBMCs. These receptors were taken from a man in his forties or fifties in good health and CMV-seronegative.

The chain joins TRBV11-1 to TRBJ1-6, with TRBD1 matching 8 bases. The V gene's germline CDR1 is SGHAT and CDR2 FQDESV (reference sequence). The J segment lost 10 bases and the V segment lost 5 bases, leaving 10 bases of the junction unmatched. The CDR3 loop spans 15 amino acids. The CDR3 sequence: CASSPARTGRSPLHF. The CDR3 nucleotides are TGTGCCAGCAGCCCCGCCCGGACAGGGCGATCACCCCTCCACTTT.

The J gene is TRBJ2-2, the V gene TRBV12-5; D is ambiguous. The CDR3 consists of 12 residues. Germline V gives CDR1 LGHNT, CDR2 FRNRAP. Trimming took off 8 bases at V and 0 bases at J, with 4 bases between the two ends. CDR3 nucleotides: TGTGCTAGTCAGGCGAACACCGGGGAGCTGTTTTTT. It is translated as CASQANTGELFF. Filled out from reference TRBV12-5 and TRBJ2-2, the complete variable domain reads DARVTQTPRHKVTEMGQEVTMRCQPILGHNTVFWYRQTMMQGLELLAYFRNRAPLDDSGMPKDRFSAEMPDATLATLKIQPSEPRDSAVYFCASQANTGELFFGEGSRLTVL.

This chain joins TRBV14 and TRBJ1-4; D is possibly TRBD1 (6 bases). V was cut by 1 base and J by 6 bases, with 12 bases left in between. The germline V gene has CDR1 SGHDN and CDR2 FVKESK. There are 15 residues in the CDR3. Here the CDR3 reads CASSQVGGRDEKLFF. Written as DNA, the CDR3 is TGTGCCAGCAGCCAAGTCGGGGGGCGGGATGAAAAACTGTTTTTT.

This chain links TRBV10-3 with TRBJ1-5, with a weak D call TRBD1 (5 bases). V was shortened by 4 bases and J by 5 bases, with 15 bases between the two germline ends. The CDR3 runs 15 residues. The germline gives CDR1 ENHRY, CDR2 SYGVKD. The CDR3, as DNA: TGTGCCATCAGTGGCTCGGGGGAGAACGATCAGCCCCAGCATTTT. It translates to CAISGSGENDQPQHF.

The rearrangement joins TRBV27 to TRBJ2-2; no definite D call. Trimming removed 6 bases from V and 4 bases from J, with 21 bases in between. Per germline, CDR1 MNHEY and CDR2 SMNVEV (reference sequence). This CDR3 region has 17 residues. Here the CDR3 reads CASSFISQALRTGELFF. CDR3 DNA: TGTGCCAGCAGCTTCATTTCCCAGGCCCTCCGCACCGGGGAGCTGTTTTTT.

This clone was counted only a few times. Within the sample, other DNA sequences also encode this same CDR3. V is TRBV5-4 and J is TRBJ2-7, with D maybe TRBD2 (5 bases). The CDR3 sequence is 13 residues long. The ends were cut back, 4 bases at V and 0 bases at J, with 8 bases in the middle. The germline gives CDR1 SGHNT, CDR2 YYREEE (reference sequence). For the CDR3, the DNA is TGTGCCAGCAGCCTACGGGGCTCCTACGAGCAGTACTTC. Translation: CASSLRGSYEQYF. Supplemented by reference TRBV5-4 and TRBJ2-7, the full variable domain reads ETGVTQSPTHLIKTRGQQVTLRCSSQSGHNTVSWYQQALGQGPQFIFQYYREEENGRGNFPPRFSGLQFPNYSSELNVNALELDDSALYLCASSLRGSYEQYFGPGTRLTVT.

This CDR3 reads CASSIRGLGQPQHF. In DNA, the CDR3 is TGTGCCAGTAGTATACGAGGGTTGGGTCAGCCCCAGCATTTT. This chain uses TRBV19 with TRBJ1-5; D ambiguous. Trimming took off 2 bases at V and 6 bases at J, with 11 bases between the two ends. Germline CDR1 is LNHDA and CDR2 is SQIVND (reference sequence). The CDR3 is 14 amino acids.

This sequence joins TRBV5-1 and TRBJ1-2, with 8 bases matching TRBD1. This CDR3 is built from 16 residues. After removal of 4 bases from V and 4 bases from J, the junction contained 12 bases not matched to a gene. Germline values: CDR1 SGHRS, CDR2 YFSETQ. The CDR3: CASSAGQGARSYGYTF. CDR3 nucleotides: TGCGCCAGCAGCGCTGGGCAGGGGGCTAGGAGCTATGGCTACACCTTC. Complete variable domain (other parts from reference TRBV5-1 and TRBJ1-2): KAGVTQTPRYLIKTRGQQVTLSCSPISGHRSVSWYQQTPGQGLQFLFEYFSETQRNKGNFPGRFSGRQFSNSRSEMNVSTLELGDSALYLCASSAGQGARSYGYTFGSGTRLTVV.

V and J are TRBV6-4 and TRBJ2-1; tentative D call: TRBD1 (6 bases). CDR1 is MRHNA, CDR2 SNTAGT, per germline. CDR3 length: 16 residues. The V end lost 4 bases, the J end lost 2 bases, and 15 bases lay between the germline ends. As DNA, the CDR3 is TGTGCCAGCAGTGCCTTCTCCGGGACACCCTACAATGAGCAGTTCTTC. It yields the protein CASSAFSGTPYNEQFF.

V and J are TRBV7-3 and TRBJ1-1, with a tentative D call TRBD1 (5 bases). Deletions cut 5 bases from V and 6 bases from J, with 16 bases between. This CDR3 region has 14 residues. CDR1 is SGHTA, CDR2 FQGTGA, per germline. The CDR3 loop reads CASSATTTGAEAFF. The CDR3 bases are TGTGCCAGCAGCGCCACTACGACGGGGGCTGAAGCTTTCTTT.

V usage is TRBV5-1 and J usage is TRBJ2-7; 7 bases line up with TRBD1. CDR3 length: 16 amino acids. Trimming cost V 0 bases and J 0 bases; bases outside gene matches: 6. The germline V gene encodes CDR1 SGHRS and CDR2 YFSETQ. The CDR3 sequence: CASSLGTGTSSYEQYF. The DNA for the CDR3 is TGCGCCAGCAGCTTGGGGACAGGTACATCCTCCTACGAGCAGTACTTC.

The chain is built from TRBV6-6 and TRBJ1-1; tentatively, D is TRBD1 (6 bases). V was clipped by 0 bases and J by 7 bases, with 9 bases between them. CDR1 and CDR2 (germline): MNHNY, SVGAGI (reference sequence). The CDR3 sequence is 13 residues long. This chain's CDR3 is CASSYSGHLEAFF. The DNA of the CDR3 is TGTGCCAGCAGTTACTCGGGACACCTTGAAGCTTTCTTT.

The chain employs TRBV9 and TRBJ1-6, with 7 bases fitting TRBD1. CDR1 is SGDLS, CDR2 YYNGEE, per germline. The CDR3 extends over 14 amino acids. Trimming removed 3 bases from V and 6 bases from J; junction bases left unmatched: 3. Written as DNA, the CDR3 is TGTGCCAGCAGCGAACAGGGGAGTAATTCACCCCTCCACTTT. Its translation is CASSEQGSNSPLHF.

The chain links TRBV27 to TRBJ1-2, with 7 nucleotides matching TRBD1. Trimming at V came to 4 bases and at J to 4 bases, leaving 9 bases not matched to a gene. The CDR3 sequence is 15 residues long. Per germline, CDR1 MNHEY and CDR2 SMNVEV (reference sequence). The CDR3: CASSSPGQSSYGYTF. The CDR3 region has the DNA TGTGCCAGCAGTTCTCCGGGACAGTCGAGCTATGGCTACACCTTC.

The V gene is TRBV27, the J gene TRBJ1-2, with 9 bases matching TRBD1. From germline, CDR1 is MNHEY and CDR2 SMNVEV (reference sequence). The CDR3 length is 17 residues. The junction had 8 bases not matched to a gene; V was cut back by 0 bases and J by 3 bases. The CDR3 reads CASSLSEGQGRYYGYTF. Written as DNA, the CDR3 is TGTGCCAGCAGTTTATCGGAGGGACAGGGCAGGTACTATGGCTACACCTTC.

The chain is built from TRBV27 and TRBJ1-5; 7 positions match TRBD1. There are 15 residues in the CDR3. The J segment lost 2 bases and the V segment lost 2 bases, leaving 3 bases of the junction unmatched. The germline CDR1 and CDR2 sequences are MNHEY and SMNVEV (reference sequence). The CDR3 nucleotides read TGTGCCAGCAGTTTAGGACAGGCTCGCAATCAGCCCCAGCATTTT. Translation gives CASSLGQARNQPQHF.

As regards this clone: Compared with germline, one end of the junction differs, possibly owing to a read error. V gene TRBV10-3 combines with J gene TRBJ2-7; no definite D call. The CDR3 sequence is 15 residues long. Germline CDR1 is ENHRY and CDR2 is SYGVKD. The CDR3 here is CAISETAGSFYGQYF. Here the CDR3 DNA reads TGTGCCATCAGTGAAACAGCAGGATCATTCTACGGGCAGTACTTC.

This clone was seen a single time. This chain uses TRBV9 with TRBJ2-3, with D possibly being TRBD2 (5 bases). The CDR3 consists of 15 residues. The germline CDR1 and CDR2 sequences are SGDLS and YYNGEE. With 3 bases removed from V and 4 bases from J, the gap between germline ends came to 15 bases. CDR3 region: CASSGRLNPADTQYF. CDR3 nucleotide sequence: TGTGCCAGCAGCGGGCGACTAAATCCGGCAGATACGCAGTATTTT.

The V and J genes are TRBV7-9 and TRBJ1-1, with D possibly TRBD1 on 5 matching bases. Looked up from germline, CDR1 is SEHNR and CDR2 is FQNEAQ (reference sequence). Trimming shortened V by 2 bases and J by 1 base, and 14 bases separated the two germline ends. This CDR3 comprises 16 residues. CDR3 region: CASSLSDSEWNTEAFF. The CDR3, as DNA: TGTGCCAGCAGCTTAAGCGACAGCGAGTGGAACACTGAAGCTTTCTTT.

V is TRBV12-5 and J is TRBJ2-6, with D uncertain. This CDR3 contains 13 residues. V was pared by 6 bases and J by 0 bases, with 3 bases between. Germline loops: CDR1 LGHNT, CDR2 FRNRAP. The CDR3 region is CASGASGANVLTF. As DNA, the CDR3 is TGTGCTAGTGGGGCCTCTGGGGCCAACGTCCTGACTTTC.

V usage is TRBV6-1 and J usage is TRBJ1-2; D remains ambiguous. CDR3 length equals 18 residues. The germline V gene encodes CDR1 MNHNS and CDR2 SASEGT. Trimming cost V 1 base and J 4 bases, with 22 bases left between them. CDR3 bases: TGTGCCAGCAGTGAAGGGAGTACCCTCTCTCGGGGTGCCTATGGCTACACCTTC. It translates to CASSEGSTLSRGAYGYTF.

This clone was observed a few times. The chain has TRBV27 and TRBJ2-2, with D uncertain. Between the trimmed V and J ends, which lost 7 bases and 0 bases, there was a span of 6 bases. The CDR3 runs 13 residues. Germline assignment: CDR1 MNHEY and CDR2 SMNVEV (reference sequence). As DNA, the CDR3 is TGTGCCAGCAAGGAGTCGAACACCGGGGAGCTGTTTTTT. Translating it yields CASKESNTGELFF.